This T cell receptor beta chain was identified during a study of T cell repertoires in cytomegalovirus infection. Across the study: CMV infection together with matching HLA type was indicated by public TCR beta signatures. Study outcomes and limitations: There were carriers of CMV plus the relevant HLA, and cumulative public TCR beta family frequency identified them.

TCRdb reanalysed the reads using MiXCR and keeps one entry per CDR3 protein. The sample has about 360,000 distinct CDR3 sequences; 18% are singletons. Trimming removed 5 bases at V and 9 bases at J, with 17 bases between. The CDR3 runs to 14 residues. Germline V gene data show CDR1 as MNHNY and CDR2 as SVGAGI (reference sequence). The table lists this clonotype with a few counts. No antigen is known for it. Specimen: PBMCs. The chain joins TRBV6-6 to TRBJ2-1; D perhaps matches TRBD1 (5 bases). The sequence came from a human donor in good health (CMV status not recorded). Some clones in this sample may be carry-over from other donors' samples. CDR3 sequence (DNA): TGTGCCAGCAGTATGACAGATGTTTATGGTGAGCAGTTCTTC. Translated, it gives CASSMTDVYGEQFF.